These 16 T cell receptor beta chains were sequenced from one sample in a study of tissue T cells after allogeneic stem cell transplantation. The time point here: mouse harvest day 14 after allogeneic transplant. Each mouse received 10^7 T-cell-depleted marrow cells plus 10^6 splenic CD5+ T cells by tail vein. The assay was immunoSEQ multiplex PCR, and TCRdb's table has in-frame clones only and misses some. The table shows about 1,700 clones, with approximately 48% occurring only once. The sequenced sample was gut tissue. The receptor set was obtained from a female BALB/c mouse given C57BL/6 T cells with graft-versus-host disease after an allogeneic hematopoietic cell transplant.

As regards this clone: Here the gene names and germline are mouse. The read gets to within 1 residue of the CDR3 end, and the germline J gene fills in the rest. The chain links TRBV23 to TRBJ2-5; the table gives TRBD2 as D, unverified against the DNA. This CDR3 has 13 residues. The germline V gene encodes CDR1 KGHTA and CDR2 FQNQQP. The CDR3 reads CSSSQGLKDTQYF. The DNA read from the CDR3 is TGCTCCAGCAGTCAAGGACTTAAAGACACCCAGTAC.

This clone was observed once. These gene names are mouse names. The read finishes 1 residue shy of the CDR3 end, and the germline J gene is used to complete it. The rearrangement joins TRBV16 to TRBJ2-4, with TRBD1 matching 8 bases. The CDR3 contains 15 residues. The germline V gene has CDR1 SGHSA and CDR2 FRNQAP. With V trimmed by 4 bases and J by 1 base, 4 bases remained unmatched. The CDR3 is CASSSWGQGQNTLYF. The DNA read from the CDR3 is TGTGCAAGCAGCTCATGGGGACAGGGTCAAAACACCTTGTAC.

This clone was counted once. The gene names given are mouse names. Coverage ceases 1 residue before the CDR3 finishes, and the germline J gene fills in the end. The V and J genes are TRBV3 and TRBJ1-4; D possibly corresponds to TRBD1 (5 bases). Looked up from germline, CDR1 is SNHLY and CDR2 is FYNGKV (reference sequence). Between the trimmed V and J ends, which lost 3 bases and 4 bases, there was a span of 9 bases. This CDR3 contains 14 residues. Incomplete CDR3 DNA: TGTGCCAGCAGCTTGGGGGGGAACAACGAAAGATTATTT. Translated, it gives CASSLGGNNERLF. The CDR3, in full, reads CASSLGGNNERLFF.

Comments on this clone: The listed genes are named as in mouse. With the read ending 1 residue before the CDR3 end, the germline J gene is used to fill in that end. V and J are TRBV13-3 and TRBJ1-3; 9 bases fit TRBD1. Per the germline V gene, CDR1 is NNHDY and CDR2 is SYVADS. This CDR3 contains 15 residues. V lost 4 bases and J lost 3; bases outside the gene matches: 5. The covered CDR3 bases are TGTGCCAGCAGTCGGGACAGGGACTTTGGAAATACGCTCTAT. Its protein is CASSRDRDFGNTLY. The CDR3 in full is CASSRDRDFGNTLYF. Full variable domain (rest looked up from reference TRBV13-3 and TRBJ1-3): EAAVTQSPRSKVAVTGGKVTLSCHQTNNHDYMYWYRQDTGHGLRLIHYSYVADSTEKGDIPDGYKASRPSQENFSLILELASLSQTAVYFCASSRDRDFGNTLYFGEGSRLIVV.

Note on this clone: Genes and germline are mouse. The read comes to an end 1 residue before the CDR3 does, leaving the germline J gene to fill in the end. This sequence joins TRBV14 and TRBJ2-3; D is tentatively TRBD1 or TRBD2 (5 bases each). The V and J ends lost 0 bases and 4 bases respectively, with 9 bases between them. CDR1 and CDR2 (germline): SGHDT, FRDEAV. This CDR3 contains 14 residues. CDR3 DNA (partial): TGTGCCAGCAGTTTCTGGGGGAGGACAGAAACGCTGTAT. Protein product: CASSFWGRTETLY. The CDR3, in full, reads CASSFWGRTETLYF.

This clone was detected a few times. The gene names given are mouse names. The DNA read from the CDR3 is TGTGCCAGCAGCCAACAGGGCCTCGAAAGATTATTT. This encodes CASSQQGLERLF. The complete CDR3 sequence is CASSQQGLERLFF. The J gene is TRBJ1-4, the V gene TRBV2; perhaps TRBD1 as D (5 bases). The sequenced fragment ends 1 residue before the CDR3 boundary, so the rest is inferred from the germline J gene. This CDR3 comprises 13 residues. The V gene's germline CDR1 is LGHNA and CDR2 YSYQKL. V was trimmed by 2 bases and J by 7 bases, leaving 8 bases between them. The full variable domain, in which reference TRBV2 and TRBJ1-4 provide the parts outside the CDR3, is DPKIIQKPKYLVAVTGSEKILICEQYLGHNAMYWYRQSAKKPLEFMFSYSYQKLMDNQTASSRFQPQSSKKNHLDLQITALKPDDSATYFCASSQQGLERLFFGHGTKLSVL.

Details on this clone: Gene names are mouse gene names. The read gets to within 1 residue of the CDR3 end, and the germline J gene fills in the rest. V and J are TRBV26 and TRBJ2-2, with 7 bases fitting TRBD2. The CDR3 runs 14 residues. With V trimmed by 4 bases and J by 2 bases, 1 base remained unmatched. Germline CDR1 KGHPV, CDR2 FQNQEV (reference sequence). CDR3 residues: CASSRGGNTGQLYF. CDR3 DNA (partial): TGTGCCAGCAGTCGGGGGGGGAACACCGGGCAGCTCTAC. Using reference TRBV26 and TRBJ2-2 for the parts outside the CDR3, the full variable domain is NSKVIQTPRYLVKGQGQKAKMRCIPEKGHPVVFWYQQNKNNEFKFLINFQNQEVLQQIDMTEKRFSAECPSNSPCSLEIQSSEAGDSALYLCASSRGGNTGQLYFGEGSKLTVL.

Worth noting for this clone: The genes and germline here are from mouse. The read ends 1 residue before the CDR3 terminus; that terminus is restored from the germline J gene. The V gene is TRBV12-1, the J gene TRBJ1-6; D is unresolved. TRBJ1-6 is flagged as an ORF with uncertain function. Germline CDR1 reads SGHSN; CDR2 reads HYEKVE. CDR3 length equals 14 residues. V lost 2 bases to trimming and J lost 0 bases, with 4 bases between them. CDR3 DNA (partial): TGTGCCAGCTCTCAGAATTCCTATAATTCGCCCCTCTAC. Translation: CASSQNSYNSPLY. The CDR3 in full is CASSQNSYNSPLYF.

Comment on this clone: Gene names follow the mouse nomenclature. Read sequence stops 1 residue before the CDR3 end, and the germline J gene provides the missing end. This chain links TRBV3 with TRBJ2-5; 9 bases match TRBD2. This CDR3 is built from 14 residues. V shed 5 bases and J 3 bases; nucleotides not matched to a gene: 3. Germline lookup yields CDR1 SNHLY and CDR2 FYNGKV (reference sequence). The covered CDR3 bases are TGTGCCAGCAGCCGGGGACTGGGTCAAGACACCCAGTAC. It is translated as CASSRGLGQDTQY. In full, the CDR3 is CASSRGLGQDTQYF.

A note on this clone: Here the gene names and germline are mouse. The CDR3 is cut off 1 residue early in the read; its end comes from the germline J gene. This rearrangement joins TRBV19 to TRBJ1-2; D might be TRBD1 (6 bases). CDR3 length: 14 amino acids. Deletions cut 2 bases from V and 0 bases from J, with 8 bases between. Germline values: CDR1 FNHDT, CDR2 SITEND (reference sequence). The DNA read from the CDR3 is TGTGCCAGCAGTATGGGGGGCCCAAACTCCGACTACACC. Protein product: CASSMGGPNSDYT. In full, the CDR3 is CASSMGGPNSDYTF.

A single count supports this clone. The gene names given are mouse names. The read stops 1 residue short of the end of the CDR3; the missing end is completed from the germline J gene. This chain uses TRBV26 with TRBJ1-6; D not resolved. TRBJ1-6 is identified as an open reading frame with a role that is uncertain. The CDR3 contains 14 residues. Germline CDR1 reads KGHPV; CDR2 reads FQNQEV (reference sequence). V lost 5 bases and J 0 bases, leaving 5 bases between the germline ends. The chain's CDR3 is CASSGYSYNSPLYF. The part of the CDR3 DNA that was read is TGTGCCAGCAGTGGATATTCCTATAATTCGCCCCTCTAC.

Comments on this clone: The genes are named according to mouse. The read ends 1 residue before the CDR3 terminus; that terminus is restored from the germline J gene. The chain combines TRBV26 with TRBJ2-4; D may match TRBD1 or TRBD2 (5 bases each). This CDR3 contains 14 residues. V was clipped by 2 bases and J by 4 bases, with 10 bases between them. Germline assignment: CDR1 KGHPV and CDR2 FQNQEV (reference sequence). CDR3 amino acids: CASSLGAGKNTLYF. The part of the CDR3 DNA that was read is TGTGCCAGCAGTCTGGGGGCAGGGAAAAACACCTTGTAC.

This clone appeared once. Here the gene names and germline are mouse. With the read ending 1 residue before the CDR3 end, the germline J gene is used to fill in that end. This rearrangement joins TRBV13-2 to TRBJ2-7; 10 nucleotides match TRBD2. V dropped 2 bases and J dropped 6; count of bases not matched to a gene: 5. The CDR3 has 14 amino acids. Germline loops: CDR1 NNHNN, CDR2 SYGAGS (reference sequence). The CDR3 region is CASGEDWGAREQYF. The sequenced CDR3 bases are TGTGCCAGCGGTGAAGACTGGGGGGCGCGTGAACAGTAC.

About this clone itself: The gene names here belong to mouse. The CDR3 is cut off 1 residue early in the read; its end comes from the germline J gene. The chain uses TRBV26 and TRBJ2-3; 12 nucleotides line up with TRBD2. Germline assignment: CDR1 KGHPV and CDR2 FQNQEV (reference sequence). The CDR3 length is 17 residues. The junction had 3 bases not matched to a gene; V was cut back by 2 bases and J by 0 bases. Partial CDR3 DNA: TGTGCCAGCAGTCTGGGACTGGGGGGGACTAGTGCAGAAACGCTGTAT. Translation gives CASSLGLGGTSAETLY. The entire CDR3 sequence reads CASSLGLGGTSAETLYF.

Concerning this clone: Germline and genes here are mouse. The read ends 1 residue before the CDR3 terminus; that terminus is restored from the germline J gene. V gene TRBV26 combines with J gene TRBJ2-1, with D possibly being TRBD1 (6 bases). Germline V lookup: CDR1 KGHPV, CDR2 FQNQEV (reference sequence). The CDR3 totals 13 residues. Trimming pared 6 bases from V and 0 bases from J, leaving 6 bases between. The part of the CDR3 DNA that was read is TGTGCCAGCAGACAGGGTAACTATGCTGAGCAGTTC. It encodes CASRQGNYAEQF. In full, the CDR3 is CASRQGNYAEQFF.

As for this clone: Gene names denote mouse genes. The CDR3 here is CASSFNKNYAEQFF. Incomplete CDR3 DNA: TGTGCCAGCAGTTTTAACAAAAACTATGCTGAGCAGTTC. The V gene is TRBV15, the J gene TRBJ2-1; no definite D call. Read sequence stops 1 residue before the CDR3 end, and the germline J gene provides the missing end. CDR1 and CDR2 (germline): SGHND, FRSKSL. The germline V and J ends were trimmed by 3 bases and 1 base, with 7 bases remaining between them. The CDR3 consists of 14 residues.